The next 5 T cell receptor beta chains were all read from a single sample in a study of T cell repertoires in cytomegalovirus infection. TCRdb itself ran the reads through MiXCR, one entry per CDR3 protein. This sample has roughly 760,000 distinct CDR3 sequences; about 40% occur once, and the top ten carry about 2.8%. The sequencing sample was made of PBMCs. These receptors were taken from a human donor in good health (CMV status not recorded). Some clones in this sample may be carry-over from other donors' samples.

The chain links TRBV12-3 or TRBV12-4 to TRBJ1-5, with TRBD1 as a possible D gene (5 bases). V lost 1 base and J 0 bases, leaving 16 bases between the germline ends. This CDR3 has 18 residues. The CDR3 DNA sequence: TGTGCCAGCAGTTTAGTTCCGGGTAGGGGATATAGCAATCAGCCCCAGCATTTT. Protein product: CASSLVPGRGYSNQPQHF.

The chain uses TRBV7-6 and TRBJ1-1; D is perhaps TRBD1 (5 bases). Trimming removed 6 bases from V and 4 bases from J, with 12 bases in between. This CDR3 contains 13 residues. CDR1 is SGHVS, CDR2 FNYEAQ, per germline. As DNA, the CDR3 is TGTGCCAGCAGTGTCGGGACCTCCACTGAAGCTTTCTTT. Its protein product is CASSVGTSTEAFF.

V and J are TRBV10-3 and TRBJ2-7; 7 nucleotides match TRBD2. The CDR3 contains 14 residues. V dropped 3 bases and J dropped 4; count of bases not matched to a gene: 6. Per the germline V gene, CDR1 is ENHRY and CDR2 is SYGVKD. The CDR3 protein is CAISDRGSGYEQYF. The CDR3 nucleotides read TGTGCCATCAGTGACCGGGGTAGCGGGTACGAGCAGTACTTC.

V and J are TRBV6-6 and TRBJ2-3; D gene unclear. This CDR3 is built from 15 residues. Trimming cost V 2 bases and J 1 base, with 10 bases left between them. Germline V gives CDR1 MNHNY, CDR2 SVGAGI (reference sequence). The DNA for the CDR3 is TGTGCCAGCAGTTACGGGTTGGCAGGCACAGATACGCAGTATTTT. This encodes CASSYGLAGTDTQYF.

This clonotype was counted many times. The chain carries TRBV6-1 and TRBJ2-1; weak D call: TRBD1 (5 bases). The CDR3 spans 14 residues. Trimming took 5 bases from V and 10 from J, leaving 18 bases between them. Germline-derived CDR1 and CDR2 are MNHNS and SASEGT. The CDR3 sequence: CASSPRSAPGEQFF. The DNA of the CDR3 is TGTGCCAGCAGTCCACGGTCGGCTCCAGGGGAGCAGTTCTTC.